One TCR beta chain is described in this entry. Its antigen is unknown. J lost 4 bases, V lost 4 bases, and 5 bases had no gene match. The length of the CDR3 is 16 residues. Germline CDR1 is LGHNA and CDR2 is YSLEER. This entry belongs to a study of blood T cells in healthy people across ages. General study findings and limits: Percentage of naive T cells showed a strong correlation with TCR beta diversity.

Primed by a sample-barcoded 5' primer and a J-beta primer mix, a second PCR proceeded for roughly 6 to 12 cycles. TCRdb re-called the 5' RACE reads through MiXCR, storing one row per CDR3 protein. Among approximately 800,000 distinct CDR3 sequences listed, about 62% were seen once. Those donating, healthy Caucasian individuals from Russia, were aged roughly 6 to 95. Each donor gave approximately 9.1 milliliters of peripheral blood. Per sample, a minimum of 6 million PBMCs were isolated. The sequence came from a man aged 25-40 years in good health. V gene TRBV4-3 combines with J gene TRBJ2-1; 12 nucleotides match TRBD2. Sequencing input: blood. This CDR3 is CASSRTSGASYNEQFF. For the CDR3, the DNA is TGCGCCAGCAGCCGGACTAGCGGGGCTTCGTACAATGAGCAGTTCTTC.